This is a list of T cell receptor beta chains from one sample in a study of long-term antiretroviral therapy in people with HIV. Using immunoSEQ multiplex PCR, the repertoire was profiled, and TCRdb retains in-frame clones only, with some absent. This sample has about 20,000 clones, with 75% to 95% found just once. This specimen was unsorted PBMCs, taken 4.4 years before starting antiretroviral therapy. Receptors originate from a woman under 40 with HIV. CDR3s include the opening cysteine and the closing phenylalanine or tryptophan. The order of the fields is clone size, V gene, J gene, D gene, CDR3 protein, CDR3 DNA. D genes are given only for firm matches. A clone size is listed for some rows: how often the clone was seen (once, few, many), or a class if it is expanded.

>once|TRBV7-9|TRBJ2-7|-
CASSLLGGGESYEQYF
TGTGCCAGCAGCTTATTGGGGGGGGGCGAATCCTACGAGCAGTACTTC
>-|TRBV7-3|TRBJ1-3|-
CASRPSLSGNTIYF
TGTGCCAGCAGACCTTCCCTATCTGGAAACACCATATATTTT
>-|TRBV30|TRBJ1-2|TRBD1
CAWSVFGQGGLTF
TGTGCCTGGAGTGTATTTGGTCAGGGGGGTCTCACCTTC
>-|TRBV5-4|TRBJ2-5|-
CASSLDEGTQYF
TGTGCCAGCAGCTTGGATGAGGGGACCCAGTACTTC
>-|TRBV19|TRBJ1-2|-
CASSTSGALYGYTF
TGTGCCAGTAGTACCTCGGGGGCCCTCTATGGCTACACCTTC
>-|TRBV4-3|TRBJ1-1|TRBD1
CASSVTGTGAGRAFF
TGCGCCAGCAGCGTTACCGGGACAGGTGCTGGTCGAGCTTTCTTT
>-|TRBV2|TRBJ2-7|-
CASSGWAYEQYF
TGTGCCAGCAGCGGATGGGCGTACGAGCAGTACTTC
>-|TRBV30|TRBJ2-1|TRBD2
CAWSPGTSGGAGNEQFF
TGTGCCTGGAGTCCCGGGACTAGCGGGGGGGCTGGAAATGAGCAGTTCTTC
>few|TRBV25-1|TRBJ1-2|-
CASSEVQSELYGYTF
TGTGCCAGCAGTGAGGTTCAGTCCGAACTCTATGGCTACACCTTC
>-|TRBV29-1|TRBJ2-7|-
CSVGLPSYEQYF
TGCAGCGTCGGACTCCCCTCCTACGAGCAGTACTTC
>few|TRBV2|TRBJ1-6|-
CASSSGAGSNSPLHF
TGTGCCAGCAGTTCCGGGGCAGGGTCGAATTCACCCCTCCACTTT
>once|TRBV6-6|TRBJ2-2|-
CASSYSPTGWAGELFF
TGTGCCAGCAGTTACTCTCCCACAGGGTGGGCCGGGGAGCTGTTTTTT
>once|TRBV6-1|TRBJ1-1|-
CATDISENTEAFF
TGTGCTACAGACATCTCCGAGAACACTGAAGCTTTCTTT
>-|TRBV7-8|TRBJ1-3|TRBD1
CASSSGGSGNTIYF
TGTGCCAGCAGCTCAGGGGGCTCTGGAAACACCATATATTTT
>-|TRBV6-1|TRBJ2-7|TRBD1
CASITTGGSYEQYF
TGTGCCAGCATCACGACAGGGGGCAGCTACGAGCAGTACTTC
>-|TRBV7-2|TRBJ1-1|-
CASSLGSANTEAFF
TGTGCCAGCAGCTTAGGGAGCGCGAACACTGAAGCTTTCTTT
>few|TRBV2|TRBJ1-6|-
CASRIDYNSPLHF
TGTGCCAGTCGGATTGACTATAATTCACCCCTCCACTTT
>-|TRBV30|TRBJ2-3|-
CAWSALTDTQYF
TGTGCCTGGAGTGCCCTCACAGATACGCAGTATTTT
>-|TRBV9|TRBJ2-3|TRBD1
CASSPQGGGPRFPDTQYF
TGTGCCAGCAGCCCTCAAGGGGGCGGACCTCGTTTCCCAGATACGCAGTATTTT
>-|TRBV7-2|TRBJ2-1|-
CASSLLGTSYNEQFF
TGTGCCAGCAGCTTACTTGGTACCTCCTACAATGAGCAGTTCTTC
>-|TRBV6-1|TRBJ1-5|TRBD1
CASSRGQGGNQPQHF
TGTGCCAGCAGTAGAGGACAGGGAGGGAATCAGCCCCAGCATTTT
>-|TRBV6-4|TRBJ1-5|-
CASSEVPGAHQPQHF
TGTGCCAGCAGTGAAGTTCCAGGGGCCCATCAGCCCCAGCATTTT
>-|TRBV4-2|TRBJ1-2|TRBD1
CASSQGQGYGYTF
TGTGCCAGCAGCCAAGGACAGGGGTATGGCTACACCTTC
>once|TRBV6-5|TRBJ1-2|-
CASSYTGSYGYTF
TGTGCCAGCAGTTACACAGGGTCCTATGGCTACACCTTC
>-|TRBV19|TRBJ1-5|-
CASRKTEAGVQPQHF
TGTGCCAGTAGGAAGACCGAAGCTGGTGTTCAGCCCCAGCATTTT
>-|TRBV19|TRBJ1-4|-
CASSTVTSEKLFF
TGTGCCAGTAGTACCGTGACAAGTGAAAAACTGTTTTTT
>-|TRBV7-9|TRBJ2-5|TRBD2
CASSLVRKRGDLGEETQYF
TGTGCCAGCAGCTTAGTGAGGAAGCGGGGGGATCTGGGAGAAGAGACCCAGTACTTC
>few|TRBV28|TRBJ1-2|-
CASSFRGNYGYTF
TGTGCCAGCAGTTTCCGGGGTAACTATGGCTACACCTTC
>-|TRBV4-2|TRBJ1-1|-
CASSQEGGREAFF
TGTGCCAGCAGCCAAGAGGGCGGCAGGGAAGCTTTCTTT
>-|TRBV18|TRBJ1-2|TRBD1
CASSPLRQGASDGYTF
TGTGCCAGCTCACCCCTCCGACAGGGGGCAAGTGATGGCTACACCTTC
>-|TRBV5-4|TRBJ2-6|-
CASSSISGARVSGANVLTF
TGTGCCAGCAGCTCTATCTCAGGGGCCCGCGTCTCTGGGGCCAACGTCCTGACTTTC